The 27 T cell receptor beta chains below were found in one sample sequenced in a study of tumor and adjacent non-tumor tissue in lung cancer. TCRbeta libraries were built with three rounds of nested PCR, modified from ARM-PCR. A single record per CDR3 protein comes from TCRdb applying MiXCR to the multiplex PCR reads. This repertoire shows under 95,000 distinct CDR3 sequences, approximately 57% found once; its top ten account for roughly 15%. The template was RNA from unsorted bulk tissue. Material: lung tumor tissue. These receptors were taken from a man between 65 and 85 years old with non-small cell lung cancer.

This clonotype has more than one count but fewer than ten. This chain connects TRBV5-1 to TRBJ2-3, with D uncertain. This CDR3 is built from 15 residues. Germline V gives CDR1 SGHRS, CDR2 YFSETQ. V was shortened by 1 base and J by 3 bases, with 12 bases between the two germline ends. CDR3 in DNA: TGCGCCAGCAGCTTGAACGATTGGGGTACAGATACGCAGTATTTT. This translates into CASSLNDWGTDTQYF.

In regard to this clonotype: A much larger clone is a single base away; this may be a read error. This chain joins TRBV28 and TRBJ2-2; unclear D gene. CDR3 length: 14 amino acids. CDR1 is MDHEN, CDR2 SYDVKM, per germline. Trimming stripped 4 bases from V and 4 bases from J, with 10 bases between. The CDR3 region is CASSSLKSTGELFF. In nucleotides, the CDR3 is TGTGCCAGCAGTTCCCTCAAGAGCACCGGGGAGCTGTTTTTT.

As concerns this clonotype: The conserved closing phenylalanine or tryptophan is absent in this CDR3, likely reflecting a read error. The DNA is left out, because the CDR3 cannot be placed on it with certainty; the CDR3 is given as TCRdb lists it. The rearrangement uses TRBV1 and TRBJ2-1. TRBV1 is flagged as a pseudogene. Inclusive of both ends, the CDR3 amounts to 15 amino acids. The CDR3 spells CTSSQDSFSYNGQFS.

This clonotype was counted ten times or more. This CDR3 reads CASSRDSGTDTQYF. The DNA for the CDR3 is TGTGCCAGCAGCCGGGACAGCGGCACAGATACGCAGTATTTT. This chain joins TRBV12-3 or TRBV12-4 and TRBJ2-3; 7 bases fit TRBD1. Germline trimming cut 6 bases from V and 1 base from J; bases unmatched to any gene: 4. This CDR3 is built from 14 residues.

This clonotype was found a few times. The J gene is TRBJ2-3, the V gene TRBV7-9, with D unclear. Germline V gene lookup returns CDR1 SEHNR and CDR2 FQNEAQ (reference sequence). With 5 bases removed from V and 6 bases from J, the gap between germline ends came to 21 bases. The CDR3 runs 16 residues. This chain's CDR3 is CASSAGRSTKQDTQYF. The CDR3 DNA follows: TGTGCCAGCAGCGCCGGTAGAAGCACAAAACAGGATACGCAGTATTTT.

This clonotype has a handful of counts. The V gene is TRBV20-1, the J gene TRBJ1-6; D remains unclear. Germline assignment: CDR1 DFQATT and CDR2 SNEGSKA (reference sequence). The CDR3 length is 14 residues. V lost 3 bases and J lost 0, with 6 bases in between. The CDR3 DNA is TGCAGTGCTAGTGGGCCCTCCTATAATTCACCCCTCCACTTT. It translates to CSASGPSYNSPLHF.

The CDR3 sequence is CASSRGGSLETQYF. The CDR3 nucleotides read TGCGCCAGCAGCCGGGGGGGAAGCCTTGAGACCCAGTACTTC. This chain joins TRBV4-1 and TRBJ2-5; TRBD2 matches at 7 bases. The CDR3 is 14 amino acids. The germline CDR1 and CDR2 sequences are MGHRA and YSYEKL. The V gene end was trimmed by 4 bases and the J gene end by 5 bases; junction bases not matched to a gene: 7.

This clonotype was detected only a few times. It may be a read error: a sequence one base away is much more abundant. V and J are TRBV5-4 and TRBJ2-6; 7 positions agree with TRBD2. In germline, CDR1 is SGHNT, CDR2 YYREEE (reference sequence). The length of the CDR3 is 15 residues. The DNA of the CDR3 is TGTGCCACCAGCTTGGGAGGGGCTGGGGCCAACGTCCTGACTTTC. Amino acid sequence: CATSLGGAGANVLTF.

The chain joins TRBV6-6 to TRBJ1-5; tentatively, D is TRBD1 (5 bases). Germline V gene lookup returns CDR1 MNHNY and CDR2 SVGAGI (reference sequence). This CDR3 region has 16 residues. CDR3 bases: TGTGTCAACAGTTACGGGCGGCAGGGAGACAATCAGCCCCAGCATTTT. Encoded protein: CVNSYGRQGDNQPQHF.

In DNA, the CDR3 is TGCAGCGCGCCGGGGCTGAACGATGAGCAGTTCTTC. As protein: CSAPGLNDEQFF. This chain connects TRBV29-1 to TRBJ2-1, with D tentatively TRBD1 or TRBD2 (5 bases each). Per germline, CDR1 SQVTM and CDR2 ANQGSEA. The CDR3 totals 12 residues. V lost 7 bases, J lost 8 bases, and 15 bases lay in between.

This clonotype was seen more than once but under ten times. A read error is possible here, since a much larger clone lies one base away. The gene calls are TRBV29-1 and TRBJ1-2, with D perhaps matching TRBD1 (5 bases). V lost 6 bases, J lost 9 bases, and 20 bases lay in between. Germline loops: CDR1 SQVTM, CDR2 ANQGSEA. The CDR3 is 13 amino acids. CDR3 nucleotide sequence: TGCAGCGTGTCCGGACACCGAGTGGGTCGCTACACCTTC. Amino acid sequence: CSVSGHRVGRYTF.

This chain uses TRBV11-1 with TRBJ2-1, with 8 bases lining up with TRBD2. V shed 3 bases, J shed 10 bases, and the junction held 17 bases outside the gene matches. Germline V gives CDR1 SGHAT, CDR2 FQDESV (reference sequence). The CDR3 covers 17 residues. The CDR3 loop is CASSFGPAWTSWREQFF. The DNA for the CDR3 is TGTGCCAGCAGCTTTGGCCCCGCTTGGACTAGCTGGAGGGAGCAGTTCTTC.

As regards this clonotype: One junction end disagrees with the germline gene, perhaps due to a read error. V usage is TRBV28 and J usage is TRBJ1-1; TRBD1 matches 10 bases. The CDR3 is made up of 18 amino acids. In germline, CDR1 is MDHEN, CDR2 SYDVKM. CDR3 region: CASSLGSGQGLLNTEALF. CDR3 nucleotides: TGTGCCAGCAGTTTGGGGTCGGGACAGGGGTTACTGAACACTGAAGCCCTCTTT.

Comments on this clonotype: Just one base apart from a much larger clone, this may be a read error. The J gene is TRBJ1-3, the V gene TRBV4-1; D is unresolved. Germline V gives CDR1 MGHRA, CDR2 YSYEKL. This CDR3 contains 16 residues. The DNA of the CDR3 is TGCACCAGCAGCCAATCTCATAGGAGGTCTGGAAACACCATATATTTT. Residues: CTSSQSHRRSGNTIYF.

V and J are TRBV5-1 and TRBJ1-1; 8 bases map to TRBD1. V lost 4 bases to trimming and J lost 3 bases; unmatched junction nucleotides: 5. The CDR3 has 14 amino acids. The germline V gene encodes CDR1 SGHRS and CDR2 YFSETQ. CDR3 nucleotide sequence: TGCGCCAGCAGCCGAGGGGGACAGGACACTGAAGCTTTCTTT. Its protein is CASSRGGQDTEAFF.

For this clonotype: The germline gene is not matched at one end of the junction; a read error may be the cause. The genes are TRBV11-2 and TRBJ2-5; 7 bases match TRBD1. CDR3 length equals 14 residues. The V gene's germline CDR1 is SGHAT and CDR2 FQNNGV. CDR3 protein: CASSLVRGQEIQYF. CDR3 sequence (DNA): TGTGCCAGCAGTTTAGTAAGGGGGCAAGAGATCCAGTACTTC.

This clonotype has a count of ten or more. This chain connects TRBV6-7 to TRBJ2-7; the D is unclear. TRBV6-7 has ORF status, its function being uncertain. Trimming cost V 4 bases and J 0 bases, with 4 bases left between them. The CDR3 is 12 amino acids. The CDR3 DNA sequence: TGTGCCAGCAGTTCATGCTCCTACGAGCAGTACTTC. This sequence encodes CASSSCSYEQYF.

The sample holds many counts of this clonotype. Being one base from a much bigger clone, this may be a read error. The chain recombines TRBV4-1 with TRBJ1-6; 7 nucleotides match TRBD1. The length of the CDR3 is 15 residues. Germline values: CDR1 MGHRA, CDR2 YSYEKL. J gave up 9 bases and V 4 bases, and 9 bases lay outside the gene matches. The CDR3 nucleotides read TGCGCCAGCAGCCTAACCGGGACAGCGAGTTCACCCCTCCACTTT. Translation: CASSLTGTASSPLHF.

As to this clonotype: Relative to the germline gene, one junction end is altered; a read error may explain this. The rearrangement links TRBV5-6 to TRBJ2-7, with D perhaps matching TRBD2 (7 bases). CDR1 is SGHDT, CDR2 YYEEEE, per germline. The CDR3 loop spans 14 amino acids. CDR3 residues: CASSLRGGAAEHYF. The CDR3 bases are TGTGCCAGCAGCTTAAGGGGGGGCGCGGCCGAGCACTACTTC.

This clonotype was found many times. This rearrangement joins TRBV5-1 to TRBJ1-1; D remains ambiguous. The CDR3 extends over 13 amino acids. The germline V gene encodes CDR1 SGHRS and CDR2 YFSETQ. V was clipped by 8 bases and J by 4 bases, with 15 bases between them. The CDR3 DNA reads as TGCGCCAGTCAGTATCTAGCAGGCACTGAAGCTTTCTTT. It codes for CASQYLAGTEAFF.

Remarks on this clonotype: A read error is possible here, since a much larger clone lies one base away. This chain joins TRBV10-3 and TRBJ2-5, with TRBD2 identical over 7 bases. V trimming: 3 bases; J trimming: 5 bases; junction bases outside the gene matches: 12. The CDR3 is made up of 16 amino acids. Germline CDR1 is ENHRY and CDR2 is SYGVKD. The CDR3 loop reads CAISEGSGEAWETQYF. CDR3 sequence (DNA): TGTGCCATCAGTGAAGGAAGCGGGGAGGCCTGGGAGACCCAGTACTTC.

In regard to this clonotype: The junction differs from germline at one of its ends, possibly a read error. The CDR3 region is CASSSRQGHDYGYTF. CDR3 DNA sequence: TGTGCCAGCAGTTCACGACAGGGGCATGACTATGGCTACACCTTT. The chain links TRBV11-2 to TRBJ1-2; TRBD1 agrees at 8 bases. Germline CDR1 is SGHAT and CDR2 is FQNNGV. The CDR3 has 15 residues.

This clonotype has a count of ten or more. It may be a read error: a sequence one base away is much more abundant. Because the CDR3 is missing its conserved closing phenylalanine or tryptophan, this is likely a read error. The V gene is TRBV29-1, the J gene TRBJ2-7, with D unclear. V was cut by 3 bases and J by 3 bases, with 15 bases left in between. This CDR3 region has 14 residues. Looked up from germline, CDR1 is SQVTM and CDR2 is ANQGSEA. This CDR3 reads CSVDILGNSYEQYL. The CDR3 bases are TGCAGCGTTGACATTTTAGGGAATAGCTACGAGCAGTACCTC.

This clonotype was picked up a small number of times. This could be a read error, since a much larger clone is one nucleotide away. The chain uses TRBV6-1 and TRBJ2-6; 8 bases map to TRBD1. This CDR3 is 15 amino acids long. Germline lookup yields CDR1 MNHNS and CDR2 SASEGT. The CDR3 region has the DNA TGTACCAGCAGTGTACAGGGGGGTGGGGCCAACGTCCTGACTTTC. This encodes CTSSVQGGGANVLTF.

V usage is TRBV28 and J usage is TRBJ2-7; 9 positions match TRBD1. The germline V gene has CDR1 MDHEN and CDR2 SYDVKM. This CDR3 region has 16 residues. V shed 5 bases and J 2 bases; nucleotides not matched to a gene: 10. CDR3: CASSTTGTGLTYEQYF. The CDR3 DNA reads as TGTGCCAGCAGTACAACCGGGACAGGGTTGACCTACGAGCAGTACTTC.

V and J are TRBV6-1 and TRBJ2-5, with D possibly being TRBD1 or TRBD2 (6 bases each). V dropped 4 bases and J dropped 1 base, with 19 bases sitting between them. The CDR3 spans 17 residues. Germline V gene lookup returns CDR1 MNHNS and CDR2 SASEGT. The CDR3 protein is CASSVSAIRGAQETQYF. The CDR3, as DNA: TGTGCCAGCAGTGTCTCGGCTATTAGGGGGGCCCAAGAGACCCAGTACTTC.

This sequence joins TRBV11-2 and TRBJ2-7; D may be TRBD1 (6 bases). The CDR3 is 14 residues long. Germline lookup yields CDR1 SGHAT and CDR2 FQNNGV. V lost 5 bases to trimming and J lost 13 bases, with 24 bases between them. The CDR3 sequence: CASSEGDGNYERYF. The CDR3 DNA reads as TGTGCCAGCAGCGAGGGGGACGGAAACTACGAGCGATACTTC.